One and the same sample provided the 13 T cell receptor beta chains below, sequenced in a study of T cell clones after liver transplantation. This table comes from immunoSEQ multiplex PCR, and its TCRdb copy is limited to in-frame clones, with some not included. The sample carries roughly 100,000 clones, roughly four fifths recorded once. The sample here was CD4+ T cells from blood, taken approximately 50 months after liver transplant. The receptors originated from a human patient who received a liver transplant. The graft donor may account for some of the T cells.

V usage is TRBV27 and J usage is TRBJ1-1; D possibly corresponds to TRBD1 (5 bases). The CDR3 covers 17 residues. In germline, CDR1 is MNHEY, CDR2 SMNVEV (reference sequence). V was cut by 0 bases and J by 1 base, with 15 bases left in between. In DNA, the CDR3 is TGTGCCAGCAGTTTATCGAAGAGGGACGGGTGGAACACTGAAGCTTTCTTT. This encodes CASSLSKRDGWNTEAFF.

CDR3 nucleotide sequence: TGTGCCAGCTCACCTCGGACTAGCGGGAGCCGGGGGGGGCAGTATTTT. Translation gives CASSPRTSGSRGGQYF. The genes are TRBV18 and TRBJ2-3, with 13 bases aligning to TRBD2. This CDR3 has 16 residues. Looked up from germline, CDR1 is KGHSH and CDR2 is LQKENI. The J segment lost 11 bases and the V segment lost 3 bases, leaving 11 bases of the junction unmatched.

This chain joins TRBV15 and TRBJ2-5; 9 bases are shared with TRBD2. The CDR3 extends over 14 amino acids. From germline, CDR1 is LNHNV and CDR2 YYDKDF (reference sequence). With 3 bases clipped from V and 4 bases from J, the junction kept 3 bases outside the gene matches. CDR3 residues: CATSSSGSSETQYF. CDR3 nucleotide sequence: TGTGCCACCAGCAGTAGCGGGAGCTCAGAGACCCAGTACTTC.

The rearrangement links TRBV19 to TRBJ1-5; no firm D call. The CDR3 runs to 12 residues. Germline V CDR1 and CDR2: LNHDA, SQIVND (reference sequence). V lost 3 bases, J lost 9 bases, and 9 bases lay in between. DNA for the CDR3: TGTGCCAGTAGTATTAGTACGGGGCCCCAGCATTTT. Protein product: CASSISTGPQHF.

The chain is built from TRBV5-1 and TRBJ2-5; 11 bases are a match to TRBD2. Germline CDR1 SGHRS, CDR2 YFSETQ. With 5 bases clipped from V and 2 bases from J, the junction kept 8 bases outside the gene matches. The CDR3 is 16 residues long. The CDR3 DNA is TGCGCCAGCAGTTTGCACGGGACTAGCGGTCAAGAGACCCAGTACTTC. Protein: CASSLHGTSGQETQYF.

The chain combines TRBV18 with TRBJ2-7, with D tentatively TRBD1 or TRBD2 (5 bases each). Trimming shortened V by 3 bases and J by 2 bases, and 14 bases separated the two germline ends. CDR3 length: 15 amino acids. CDR1 and CDR2 (germline): KGHSH, LQKENI. The DNA of the CDR3 is TGTGCCAGCTCACCTGAACTTAGGGGACCCTACGAGCAGTACTTC. Translation: CASSPELRGPYEQYF.

J is TRBJ1-1 and V is TRBV18; a possible D gene is TRBD1 (6 bases). This CDR3 is 13 amino acids long. The V and J ends lost 1 base and 5 bases respectively, with 8 bases between them. Per the germline V gene, CDR1 is KGHSH and CDR2 is LQKENI. DNA for the CDR3: TGTGCCAGCTCACCACAAGGGACAACTGAAGCTTTCTTT. This sequence encodes CASSPQGTTEAFF. Filled out from reference TRBV18 and TRBJ1-1, the complete variable domain reads NAGVMQNPRHLVRRRGQEARLRCSPMKGHSHVYWYRQLPEEGLKFMVYLQKENIIDESGMPKERFSAEFPKEGPSILRIQQVVRGDSAAYFCASSPQGTTEAFFGQGTRLTVV.

The chain carries TRBV28 and TRBJ1-1; D is undetermined. Trimming shortened V by 3 bases and J by 2 bases, and 10 bases separated the two germline ends. CDR3 size: 14 residues. Per germline, CDR1 MDHEN and CDR2 SYDVKM. CDR3 residues: CASSLVAPNTEAFF. DNA for the CDR3: TGTGCCAGCAGTTTGGTCGCCCCCAACACTGAAGCTTTCTTT.

The genes are TRBV25-1 and TRBJ1-2, with TRBD1 identical over 10 bases. V lost 11 bases, J lost 4 bases, and 10 bases stayed unmatched. The CDR3 has 14 residues. Germline lookup yields CDR1 MGHDK and CDR2 SYGVNS. For the CDR3, the DNA is TGTGCCGCCGGGACAGGGGCCCTAGTCTATGGCTACACCTTC. As protein: CAAGTGALVYGYTF.

This clone has just a few counts. The rearrangement links TRBV6-5 to TRBJ2-1, with D possibly being TRBD2 (5 bases). V lost 5 bases and J lost 4, with 15 bases in between. The CDR3 consists of 15 residues. Germline lookup yields CDR1 MNHEY and CDR2 SVGAGI. The CDR3 sequence is CASSQSEGVYNEQFF. DNA for the CDR3: TGTGCCAGCAGTCAATCTGAGGGCGTTTACAATGAGCAGTTCTTC.

This clone was seen just once. The genes are TRBV4-2 and TRBJ1-1; D is undetermined. The V and J ends lost 0 bases and 0 bases respectively, with 2 bases between them. The CDR3 is 13 residues long. CDR1 and CDR2 from the germline V gene are LGHNA and YNFKEQ. The CDR3 DNA reads TGTGCCAGCAGCCAAGAGATGAACACTGAAGCTTTCTTT. This encodes CASSQEMNTEAFF.

The gene calls are TRBV29-1 and TRBJ2-6, with TRBD1 identical over 7 bases. The CDR3 totals 16 residues. The germline V gene encodes CDR1 SQVTM and CDR2 ANQGSEA. After removal of 2 bases from V and 0 bases from J, the junction contained 4 bases not matched to a gene. The CDR3 DNA is TGCAGCGTTGAAATATACAGGGGCTCTGGGGCCAACGTCCTGACTTTC. It is translated as CSVEIYRGSGANVLTF.

The chain joins TRBV19 to TRBJ1-5, with unresolved D. CDR1 is LNHDA and CDR2 is SQIVND in the germline V gene (reference sequence). Trimming pared 11 bases from V and 4 bases from J, leaving 42 bases between. This CDR3 comprises 22 residues. The CDR3 spells CARPERPDIPPLRDPKNQPQHF. In DNA form, the CDR3 reads TGTGCCCGCCCGGAGCGGCCTGACATTCCCCCCCTCCGAGACCCCAAAAATCAGCCCCAGCATTTT. The full variable domain, in which reference TRBV19 and TRBJ1-5 provide the parts outside the CDR3, is DGGITQSPKYLFRKEGQNVTLSCEQNLNHDAMYWYRQDPGQGLRLIYYSQIVNDFQKGDIAEGYSVSREKKESFPLTVTSAQKNPTAFYLCARPERPDIPPLRDPKNQPQHFGDGTRLSIL.